The 22 T cell receptor beta chains in this list originate from one sample, sequenced in a study of OX40 agonist ivuxolimab in advanced cancers. The assay was immunoSEQ multiplex PCR, and TCRdb's table has in-frame clones only and misses some. The data show roughly 110,000 clones, 90% seen once. Material: CD4+ or CD8+ T cells sorted from blood, obtained in a trial of the OX40 agonist ivuxolimab. These TCRs come from an adult with an advanced solid tumor such as melanoma, head and neck, liver or kidney cancer.

Details on this clone: The sample holds other DNA sequences that translate to the same CDR3. The gene calls are TRBV28 and TRBJ2-7; the D call may be TRBD1 or TRBD2 (5 bases each). Germline V CDR1 and CDR2: MDHEN, SYDVKM. Trimming removed 4 bases from V and 2 bases from J, with 9 bases in between. The CDR3 length is 13 residues. For the CDR3, the DNA is TGTGCCAGCAGTTCTGGGGGTACCTACGAGCAGTACTTC. This codes for CASSSGGTYEQYF. The full variable domain, completed using reference TRBV28 and TRBJ2-7, is DVKVTQSSRYLVKRTGEKVFLECVQDMDHENMFWYRQDPGLGLRLIYFSYDVKMKEKGDIPEGYSVSREKKERFSLILESASTNQTSMYLCASSSGGTYEQYFGPGTRLTVT.

The count of this clone is one. This rearrangement joins TRBV18 to TRBJ1-2; no reliable D call. V gave up 5 bases and J gave up 3 bases, with 13 bases separating them. CDR1 and CDR2 (germline): KGHSH, LQKENI. The CDR3 runs 14 residues. CDR3 loop: CASSYLGSDYGYTF. The DNA of the CDR3 is TGTGCCAGCTCATATTTAGGGAGTGACTATGGCTACACCTTC. The complete variable domain, with remaining parts taken from reference TRBV18 and TRBJ1-2, reads NAGVMQNPRHLVRRRGQEARLRCSPMKGHSHVYWYRQLPEEGLKFMVYLQKENIIDESGMPKERFSAEFPKEGPSILRIQQVVRGDSAAYFCASSYLGSDYGYTFGSGTRLTVV.

The V and J genes are TRBV18 and TRBJ2-7; 11 bases match TRBD2. Per germline, CDR1 KGHSH and CDR2 LQKENI. The CDR3 is 17 residues long. After removal of 3 bases from V and 3 bases from J, the junction contained 10 bases not matched to a gene. The CDR3 DNA follows: TGTGCCAGCTCACCCGCGACTAGCGGGGTTTTCCACTACGAGCAGTACTTC. This codes for CASSPATSGVFHYEQYF.

V and J are TRBV6-1 and TRBJ2-7; the D call may be TRBD1 or TRBD2 (5 bases each). Germline-derived CDR1 and CDR2 are MNHNS and SASEGT. With 10 bases removed from V and 6 bases from J, the gap between germline ends came to 19 bases. This CDR3 contains 13 residues. The CDR3 DNA follows: TGTGCCATCCGGGACCCCTCGGCCGCCGAGCAGTACTTC. Its protein is CAIRDPSAAEQYF.

J is TRBJ2-5 and V is TRBV7-9; D gene uncertain. Gene TRBJ2-7 matches the end of the DNA better, so the J call may be wrong. CDR1 is SEHNR and CDR2 is FQNEAQ in the germline V gene (reference sequence). The CDR3 is 9 amino acids. CDR3 nucleotides: TGTGCCAGCGGGCACGAGCAGTACTTC. It translates to CASGHEQYF.

This clone was counted between two and nine times. Other nucleotide sequences in the sample specify the same CDR3. The gene calls are TRBV19 and TRBJ1-5; TRBD1 is a possible D gene (5 bases). Germline V gene sequence: CDR1 LNHDA, CDR2 SQIVND (reference sequence). There are 14 residues in the CDR3. V was shortened by 8 bases and J by 1 base, with 12 bases between the two germline ends. The CDR3 nucleotides read TGTGCCAGTCGTAGGGGTGAGAGCAATCAGCCCCAGCATTTT. Protein product: CASRRGESNQPQHF.

This rearrangement joins TRBV5-4 to TRBJ2-5, with D possibly being TRBD2 (7 bases). This CDR3 is built from 15 residues. Per the germline V gene, CDR1 is SGHNT and CDR2 is YYREEE (reference sequence). Trimming took off 4 bases at V and 4 bases at J, with 17 bases between the two ends. The CDR3 DNA reads as TGTGCCAGCAGCGCACCTGGCGGGGGCGGAGAGACCCAGTACTTC. Translation gives CASSAPGGGGETQYF.

This clone showed up just once. The rearrangement joins TRBV7-8 to TRBJ2-1; TRBD2 might be the D (5 bases). V was trimmed by 4 bases and J by 6 bases, leaving 13 bases between them. The CDR3 length is 14 residues. Germline values: CDR1 SGHVS, CDR2 FQNEAQ. CDR3 nucleotides: TGTGCCAGCAGCTCGAGAGAGGGATCCAATGAGCAGTTCTTC. It yields the protein CASSSREGSNEQFF.

This chain joins TRBV9 and TRBJ1-1; D unresolved. Trimming removed 3 bases at V and 3 bases at J, with 15 bases between. The CDR3 contains 15 residues. In germline, CDR1 is SGDLS, CDR2 YYNGEE. The CDR3 bases are TGTGCCAGCAGCGAGGGAATGGGTAGGGACACTGAAGCTTTCTTT. This gives the protein CASSEGMGRDTEAFF.

The J gene is TRBJ2-2, the V gene TRBV7-2; no clear D. The CDR3 spans 13 residues. V dropped 2 bases and J dropped 0 bases, with 1 base sitting between them. CDR1 and CDR2 from the germline V gene are SGHTA and FQGNSA. CDR3 DNA: TGTGCCAGCAGCTTAACGAACACCGGGGAGCTGTTTTTT. Amino acid sequence: CASSLTNTGELFF.

This rearrangement joins TRBV15 to TRBJ2-6; tentative D call: TRBD1 (5 bases). With 4 bases removed from V and 3 bases from J, the gap between germline ends came to 10 bases. This CDR3 region has 15 residues. CDR1 is LNHNV, CDR2 YYDKDF, per germline (reference sequence). The CDR3 DNA reads TGTGCCACCAGCATTCTAGGGGTTGGGGCCAACGTCCTGACTTTC. Translating it yields CATSILGVGANVLTF. The full variable domain, completed using reference TRBV15 and TRBJ2-6, is DAMVIQNPRYQVTQFGKPVTLSCSQTLNHNVMYWYQQKSSQAPKLLFHYYDKDFNNEADTPDNFQSRRPNTSFCFLDIRSPGLGDTAMYLCATSILGVGANVLTFGAGSRLTVL.

The chain is built from TRBV7-9 and TRBJ2-5, with D perhaps TRBD2 (5 bases). Germline-derived CDR1 and CDR2 are SEHNR and FQNEAQ (reference sequence). Trimming shortened V by 5 bases and J by 6 bases, and 10 bases separated the two germline ends. This CDR3 is 12 amino acids long. CDR3 sequence: CASSPLGKTQYF. The CDR3 region has the DNA TGTGCCAGCAGCCCTCTCGGGAAGACCCAGTACTTC.

The chain is built from TRBV5-6 and TRBJ2-3; weak D call: TRBD1 (5 bases). There are 13 residues in the CDR3. The germline V and J ends were trimmed by 4 bases and 4 bases, with 10 bases remaining between them. The germline gives CDR1 SGHDT, CDR2 YYEEEE. CDR3 residues: CASSPVGPDTQYF. Written as DNA, the CDR3 is TGTGCCAGCAGCCCCGTGGGGCCAGATACGCAGTATTTT.

The genes are TRBV5-4 and TRBJ2-3; 9 bases align to TRBD2. Unmatched junction bases numbered 4, after V lost 4 bases and J lost 1 base. The CDR3 contains 15 residues. Germline-derived CDR1 and CDR2 are SGHNT and YYREEE (reference sequence). CDR3 sequence (DNA): TGTGCCAGCAGCCCAGGGACTAGCCGCACAGATACGCAGTATTTT. Translation gives CASSPGTSRTDTQYF.

The chain links TRBV30 to TRBJ1-3; D unclear. CDR1 is GTSNPN and CDR2 is SVGIG in the germline V gene (reference sequence). V lost 5 bases and J lost 0, with 5 bases in between. The CDR3 runs to 12 residues. The CDR3 DNA reads as TGTGCCTGGGCAATCTCTGGAAACACCATATATTTT. Protein product: CAWAISGNTIYF.

The V gene is TRBV19, the J gene TRBJ1-5; 8 bases agree with TRBD1. The CDR3 loop spans 12 amino acids. Losses at the gene ends were 5 bases for V and 10 bases for J; bases not matched to a gene: 4. The germline V gene encodes CDR1 LNHDA and CDR2 SQIVND (reference sequence). This CDR3 is CASSDRGKPQHF. The CDR3 DNA reads as TGTGCCAGTAGTGACAGGGGAAAACCCCAGCATTTT.

J is TRBJ1-5 and V is TRBV5-5, with D unclear. Germline CDR1 is SGHKS and CDR2 is YYEKEE (reference sequence). The CDR3 runs to 14 residues. Trimming left V 4 bases short and J 1 base short, with 9 bases between. The CDR3 DNA follows: TGTGCCAGCAGCCTAGAAGGGAGCAATCAGCCCCAGCATTTT. Translation gives CASSLEGSNQPQHF.

The chain couples TRBV5-6 to TRBJ2-5; D gene ambiguous. The germline CDR1 and CDR2 sequences are SGHDT and YYEEEE. CDR3 length: 14 residues. V was pared by 4 bases and J by 5 bases, with 15 bases between. DNA of the CDR3: TGTGCCAGCAGCCGGGCAGGAATCGGTGAGACCCAGTACTTC. Translated, it gives CASSRAGIGETQYF.

The genes are TRBV30 and TRBJ2-5; no firm D call. Looked up from germline, CDR1 is GTSNPN and CDR2 is SVGIG (reference sequence). This CDR3 is built from 12 residues. V shed 3 bases and J shed 0 bases, with 5 bases lying between them. CDR3 loop: CAWSRDQETQYF. The CDR3 DNA reads as TGTGCCTGGAGCCGCGACCAAGAGACCCAGTACTTC.

The rearrangement links TRBV7-7 to TRBJ2-2; D is uncertain. V was clipped by 4 bases and J by 2 bases, with 8 bases between them. Germline V gives CDR1 SSHAT, CDR2 FNYEAQ (reference sequence). This CDR3 region has 14 residues. As DNA, the CDR3 is TGTGCCAGCAGCTGGAGCCATAACACCGGGGAGCTGTTTTTT. The encoded protein is CASSWSHNTGELFF.

To note about this clone: Other nucleotide sequences from this sample produce the same CDR3. The chain is built from TRBV19 and TRBJ2-7, with TRBD1 matching over 8 bases. This CDR3 contains 15 residues. V dropped 7 bases and J dropped 0; count of bases not matched to a gene: 8. CDR1 and CDR2 from the germline V gene are LNHDA and SQIVND (reference sequence). The CDR3: CASTTGTGNSYEQYF. CDR3 DNA sequence: TGTGCCAGTACTACTGGGACAGGAAACTCCTACGAGCAGTACTTC.

V is TRBV5-6 and J is TRBJ1-5, with D uncertain. Germline loops: CDR1 SGHDT, CDR2 YYEEEE. Trimming took 4 bases from V and 4 from J, leaving 9 bases between them. CDR3 length equals 13 residues. The CDR3 DNA reads as TGTGCCAGCAGCGCGGACGGGAATCAGCCCCAGCATTTT. This codes for CASSADGNQPQHF.